Here is one T cell receptor beta chain with its context. Its antigen is still unknown. The data stem from a study of OX40 agonist ivuxolimab in advanced cancers. The ends were cut back, 2 bases at V and 6 bases at J, with 14 bases in the middle. CDR3 length: 15 residues. Per germline, CDR1 PRHDT and CDR2 FYEKMQ (reference sequence). The study, taken as a whole, reports: CD4+ and CD8+ T cells in blood underwent clonal expansion by week 6 at 0.1 to 3.0 mg/kg.

Repertoires were generated with immunoSEQ multiplex PCR, while TCRdb's copy carries only in-frame clones and drops some. The sample lists 43,000 or so clones, around 87% occurring once. The specimen was CD4+ or CD8+ T cells sorted from blood, collected in a trial of the OX40 agonist ivuxolimab. The TCR sequence derives from an adult with an advanced solid tumor such as melanoma, head and neck, liver or kidney cancer. The chain recombines TRBV13 with TRBJ2-1; a possible D gene is TRBD2 (6 bases). Here the CDR3 reads CASSLSRQGGNEQFF. In nucleotides, the CDR3 is TGTGCCAGCAGCTTATCTCGGCAGGGAGGCAATGAGCAGTTCTTC.